Below are 4 T cell receptor beta chains sequenced from a single sample in a study of regulatory T cells in long-lasting Graves disease. Time point reported: persistent/refractory GD, antithyroid drugs over 5 years with positive TRAb. The TCR library was made from RNA extracted from PBMCs. Arm-PCR of CDR3 regions and iRepertoire HTBI primers were the basis on which TCR beta libraries were built. One entry per CDR3 protein results from TCRdb running MiXCR on the multiplex PCR reads. This sample carries 500,000 to 700,000 distinct CDR3 sequences, around 30% of them seen once, and the ten largest clones take under 50%. This sample comprised peripheral blood mononuclear cells (PBMCs), obtained when the disease was refractory, from a patient treated with antithyroid drugs. The receptors originated from a female donor with Graves disease.

The rearrangement links TRBV10-3 to TRBJ2-5, with D perhaps matching TRBD1 (6 bases). Trimming took 5 bases from V and 5 from J, leaving 9 bases between them. Per the germline V gene, CDR1 is ENHRY and CDR2 is SYGVKD. This CDR3 region has 12 residues. DNA of the CDR3: TGTGCCATCAGTACAGGGTGGGAGACCCAGTACTTC. Protein: CAISTGWETQYF.

This clonotype was observed a handful of times. The genes are TRBV30 and TRBJ1-1; perhaps TRBD1 as D (6 bases). With 2 bases removed from V and 5 bases from J, the gap between germline ends came to 15 bases. The CDR3 length is 14 residues. CDR1 and CDR2 (germline): GTSNPN, SVGIG (reference sequence). CDR3 in DNA: TGTGCCTGGAGTCCCCTCACAGGGCGGACTGAAGCTTTCTTT. This translates into CAWSPLTGRTEAFF.

This clonotype was seen a few times. V gene TRBV9 combines with J gene TRBJ2-7; D is unclear. V lost 3 bases and J 1 base, leaving 11 bases between the germline ends. Germline assignment: CDR1 SGDLS and CDR2 YYNGEE. This CDR3 has 14 residues. CDR3 region: CASSARTLSYEQYF. Written as DNA, the CDR3 is TGTGCCAGCAGCGCTAGGACCCTATCCTACGAGCAGTACTTC.

The V gene is TRBV29-1, the J gene TRBJ1-1, with a tentative D call TRBD1 (5 bases). This CDR3 region has 15 residues. Trimming stripped 5 bases from V and 0 bases from J, with 16 bases between. Per germline, CDR1 SQVTM and CDR2 ANQGSEA. CDR3 region: CSVINRDPVNTEAFF. The DNA for the CDR3 is TGCAGCGTTATTAACCGGGACCCCGTGAACACTGAAGCTTTCTTT.